A selection of T cell receptor beta chains follows, all from one sample in a study of identical twins. MiXCR, run by TCRdb on the 5' RACE reads, gives a single entry per CDR3 protein. Among some 230,000 distinct CDR3 sequences listed, 5.5% to 7.5% were seen once. These data also featured in a second study, about T cells expressing NK-cell markers.

Sequenced: CD8+ T cells sorted from blood. These receptors came from a woman younger than 30 in good health. CDR3s include the opening cysteine and the closing phenylalanine or tryptophan. The D gene is left open where the match is weak. Part of the rows lack a size; the others show once, few, many or a class for expanded clones.

d_call j_call clone_size v_call cdr3_nt cdr3_aa
NA TRBJ1-5 many TRBV5-5 TGTGCCAGCAGCCCGCCCCCAAGCCAGCCCCAGCATTTT CASSPPPSQPQHF
TRBD2 TRBJ2-1 many TRBV11-2 TGTGCCAGCATCCTGGAGAGCGGGGCGACCAATGAGCAGTTCTTC CASILESGATNEQFF
NA TRBJ2-3 few TRBV27 TGTGCCTCGCAGGGAGCCTACACAGATACGCAGTATTTT CASQGAYTDTQYF
NA TRBJ1-1 few TRBV19 TGTGCCAGTAGTATTTGGTCAGTGAACACTGAAGCTTTCTTT CASSIWSVNTEAFF
NA TRBJ2-1 many TRBV10-2 TGCGCCAGCCTTTGGGCCCGCTACAATGAGCAGTTCTTC CASLWARYNEQFF
NA TRBJ1-2 few TRBV9 TGTGCCAGCAGCGCGGCTGGGGGCTACACCTTC CASSAAGGYTF
NA TRBJ1-2 few TRBV27 TGTGCCAGCAGTTTTCAGGGTAACTATGGCTACACCTTC CASSFQGNYGYTF
TRBD1 TRBJ2-7 many TRBV4-2 TGTGCCAGCAGCCCGGGGACAGCCACCTACGAGCAGTACTTC CASSPGTATYEQYF
TRBD1 TRBJ2-7 few TRBV6-2/TRBV6-3 TGTGCCAGCAGAAGATACGACAGGGGATTAGACGAGCAGTACTTC CASRRYDRGLDEQYF
NA TRBJ2-1 many TRBV20-1 TGCAGTGCTAGCGGGCAGTCCTACAATGAGCAGTTCTTC CSASGQSYNEQFF
TRBD1 TRBJ2-3 few TRBV12-3/TRBV12-4 TGTGCCAGCAGTTCCTTACAGGGGTTTGGCACAGATACGCAGTATTTT CASSSLQGFGTDTQYF
NA TRBJ2-1 many TRBV9 TGTGCCAGCAGCCCCCGGGACTTCCACCATGAGCAGTTCTTC CASSPRDFHHEQFF
NA TRBJ1-1 many TRBV6-1 TGTGCCAGCAAAGGGACACTGAACACTGAAGCTTTCTTT CASKGTLNTEAFF
NA TRBJ2-1 many TRBV12-3/TRBV12-4 TGTGCCAGCAACTACCCTGGGGGCGGGTATGGTGAGCAGTTCTTC CASNYPGGGYGEQFF
NA TRBJ2-7 few TRBV4-3 TGCGCCAGCAGCCAAGAGGGTGGCGGGTTTTTGAACGAGCAGTACTTC CASSQEGGGFLNEQYF
NA TRBJ2-1 NA TRBV3-1 TGTGCCACCAGCCAAGATCCCCGCTCGGGGGACTACAATGAGCAGTTCTTC CATSQDPRSGDYNEQFF
NA TRBJ1-4 many TRBV12-3/TRBV12-4 TGTGCCAGCAGTTTTGGGTTGGGAGAACTGTTTTTT CASSFGLGELFF
NA TRBJ2-5 many TRBV4-1 TGCGCCAGCAGCCTGCTGCCGGGGGAGACCCAGTACTTC CASSLLPGETQYF
TRBD1 TRBJ2-7 NA TRBV3-1 TGTGCCAGCAAGGGTGGACAGGGGGCGACCTACGAGCAGTACTTC CASKGGQGATYEQYF
TRBD2 TRBJ2-1 many TRBV12-3/TRBV12-4 TGTGCCAGCAGTCCCTCTTCTAGCGGGGGGGATGAGCAGTTCTTC CASSPSSSGGDEQFF
TRBD2 TRBJ2-1 many TRBV20-1 TGCAGTGCTAGACTAGCGGACAATGAGCAGTTCTTC CSARLADNEQFF
NA TRBJ2-5 few TRBV20-1 TGCAGTGCTAGCCCCCGGAACCAAGAGACCCAGTACTTC CSASPRNQETQYF
NA TRBJ1-6 NA TRBV7-8 TGTGCCAGCAGCACCGGGACAACCCCCCTCCACTTT CASSTGTTPLHF
TRBD1 TRBJ1-2 NA TRBV12-3/TRBV12-4 TGTGCCAGCGGGACAGACTCTAACTATGGCTACACCTTC CASGTDSNYGYTF
NA TRBJ2-2 few TRBV28 TGTGCCAGCGGGCCGGGTTGGTCCGGGGAGCTGTTTTTT CASGPGWSGELFF
TRBD1 TRBJ2-1 many TRBV12-3/TRBV12-4 TGTGCCAGCAGTTCGACAGGGGGCGGTGGACGTGAGCAGTTCTTC CASSSTGGGGREQFF
NA TRBJ2-2 NA TRBV9 TGTGCCAGCAGCGTCGGGGATATCAACACCGGGGAGCTGTTTTTT CASSVGDINTGELFF
NA TRBJ2-3 few TRBV15 TGTGCCACCACGACCCATTTCAACGGGAGAAGGACGCAGTATTTT CATTTHFNGRRTQYF
TRBD2 TRBJ2-5 many TRBV4-3 TGCGCCAGCAGCCAAGATCCGACTAGCGGGAAAGAGACCCAGTACTTC CASSQDPTSGKETQYF
TRBD2 TRBJ2-5 NA TRBV11-2 TGTGCCAGCAGCCCCATTATACCGGGACTAGCGGGAATCCAAGAGACCCAGTACTTC CASSPIIPGLAGIQETQYF
NA TRBJ2-4 NA TRBV29-1 TGCAGCGTTGTGCGCGGGGCCAAAAACATTCAGTACTTC CSVVRGAKNIQYF
NA TRBJ2-7 few TRBV15 TGTGCCACCAGCATCAGAGCGAACGAGCAGTACTTC CATSIRANEQYF
NA TRBJ2-3 few TRBV5-5 TGTGCCAGCAGCTTGAATACGCAGTATTTT CASSLNTQYF
TRBD1 TRBJ2-7 many TRBV7-9 TGTGCCAGCACCCGGACAGGGGCAGTTTATGAGCAGTACTTC CASTRTGAVYEQYF
NA TRBJ2-1 few TRBV7-9 TGTGCCAGCAGCTTTGAGGACTGGGGGTACAATGAGCAGTTCTTC CASSFEDWGYNEQFF
NA TRBJ1-1 NA TRBV24-1 TGTGCCACCAGTGAAGGGGTGAACACTGAAGCTTTCTTT CATSEGVNTEAFF
TRBD1 TRBJ1-3 few TRBV30 TGTGCCTGGTCCGGGACAGTGGACTCTGGAAACACCATATATTTT CAWSGTVDSGNTIYF
TRBD1 TRBJ2-1 NA TRBV4-1 TGCGCCAGCAGCCCGGGACAGGGGGTGAATGAGCAGTTCTTC CASSPGQGVNEQFF
NA TRBJ2-1 many TRBV27 TGTGCCAGCAGTTTAGAGGTCTTTCCCGATGAGCAGTTCTTC CASSLEVFPDEQFF
NA TRBJ2-7 many TRBV2 TGTGCCAGCGGCGAAAGCGAATTCCACGAGCAGTACTTC CASGESEFHEQYF
NA TRBJ2-1 few TRBV7-2 TGTGCCAGCAGCTCCGTTCCCTACAATGAGCAGTTCTTC CASSSVPYNEQFF
NA TRBJ1-2 few TRBV4-1 TGCGCCAGCAGCCAAGATGCCTATGGCTACACCTTC CASSQDAYGYTF
NA TRBJ2-3 few TRBV5-6 TGTGCCAGCAGCTTGGGTAACCCGGATACGCAGTATTTT CASSLGNPDTQYF
NA TRBJ1-2 few TRBV12-3/TRBV12-4 TGTGCCAGCACTAGGGGCTCCCAAATAGGTGGCTACACCTTC CASTRGSQIGGYTF
TRBD2 TRBJ2-7 NA TRBV20-1 TGCAGTGCTAGAGATGTGCGCGGGAGGGCCTCGCACGAGCAGTACTTC CSARDVRGRASHEQYF
NA TRBJ1-2 NA TRBV12-3/TRBV12-4 TGTGCCAGCAGTTTATCCGCCGGGACACCACTCTCCGGCTACACCTTC CASSLSAGTPLSGYTF